Here is one T cell receptor (beta chain) with its context. TCRdb's copy holds only in-frame clones and misses some; the assay was immunoSEQ multiplex PCR. This table holds 50,000 to 65,000 clones, 88% found once. The data stem from a study of OX40 agonist ivuxolimab in advanced cancers. This CDR3 region has 14 residues. Germline V CDR1 and CDR2: SQVTM, ANQGSEA. V gave up 6 bases and J gave up 2 bases; unmatched junction bases: 10. The gene calls are TRBV29-1 and TRBJ2-7, with 7 bases that match TRBD1. This receptor was taken from an adult with an advanced solid tumor such as melanoma, head and neck, liver or kidney cancer. The material was CD4+ or CD8+ T cells sorted from blood, obtained in a trial of the OX40 agonist ivuxolimab. In nucleotides, the CDR3 is TGCAGCGTCCATACCGGGACAGCCGCCTACGAGCAGTACTTC. As protein: CSVHTGTAAYEQYF.